Listed here are 25 T cell receptor beta chains from one sample, sequenced in a study of beta chain features in type 1 diabetes (dated by TCRdb to the late 2010s). Library preparation was by the immunoSEQ multiplex PCR assay. All of the isolated RNA was reverse transcribed with the High Capacity cDNA Reverse Transcription Kit, so expressed TCRB transcripts were sequenced. TCRdb took over this immuneACCESS table, retaining in-frame rearrangements with V and J assigned. Such tables are incomplete; in checked studies, under half of the missing clones stem from an unresolved V gene, and the remainder is unexplained. The sample profile shows about 410,000 clones; about 14% of them were found once. The ten most abundant clones make up roughly 0.036% of the sample. Sequences were obtained from naive CD4+ T cells from blood. Per the publication, the cell subset or site label means: true naive CD4+ T cells. The receptors stem from a young man in good health.

This clone was observed a few times. The chain carries TRBV7-2 and TRBJ1-5; D ambiguous. Germline values: CDR1 SGHTA, CDR2 FQGNSA. The CDR3 has 15 residues. V lost 5 bases and J lost 7, with 18 bases in between. This CDR3 is CASSALVGSRQPQHF. For the CDR3, the DNA is TGTGCCAGCAGCGCACTGGTAGGGTCGAGGCAGCCCCAGCATTTT.

The table lists this clone with a few counts. This chain connects TRBV11-1 to TRBJ2-2; D gene uncertain. V was cut by 5 bases and J by 1 base, with 5 bases left in between. The CDR3 has 13 amino acids. Germline V gene sequence: CDR1 SGHAT, CDR2 FQDESV (reference sequence). CDR3 in amino acids: CASSRWNTGELFF. CDR3 DNA: TGTGCCAGCAGCCGGTGGAACACCGGGGAGCTGTTTTTT.

This clone was counted between two and nine times. The chain recombines TRBV7-2 with TRBJ2-1; TRBD1 matches at 8 bases. This CDR3 comprises 15 residues. Germline V gives CDR1 SGHTA, CDR2 FQGNSA. V lost 5 bases and J lost 8; bases outside the gene matches: 11. DNA for the CDR3: TGTGCCAGCAGCCCCACAGGGGGTATGGGGTATGAGCAGTTCTTC. This gives the protein CASSPTGGMGYEQFF.

The rearrangement links TRBV2 to TRBJ2-5; D not certain. V was clipped by 4 bases and J by 2 bases, with 11 bases between them. CDR1 is SNHLY and CDR2 is FYNNEI in the germline V gene. The CDR3 spans 14 residues. The CDR3 DNA follows: TGTGCCAGCAGTGTACAAAACCCGCAAGAGACCCAGTACTTC. Its translation is CASSVQNPQETQYF. The entire variable domain, with the rest obtained from reference TRBV2 and TRBJ2-5, is as follows: EPEVTQTPSHQVTQMGQEVILRCVPISNHLYFYWYRQILGQKVEFLVSFYNNEISEKSEIFDDQFSVERPDGSNFTLKIRSTKLEDSAMYFCASSVQNPQETQYFGPGTRLLVL.

The V call is TRBV4-3, the J call TRBJ1-1; weak D call: TRBD1 (5 bases). There are 12 residues in the CDR3. In germline, CDR1 is LGHNA, CDR2 YSLEER. Trimming pared 4 bases from V and 13 bases from J, leaving 16 bases between. The CDR3 bases are TGCGCCAGCAGCCCCCGAGCAGGGATCCTTTTCTTT. This translates into CASSPRAGILFF.

V usage is TRBV9 and J usage is TRBJ2-3; D remains ambiguous. The CDR3 spans 14 residues. Germline CDR1 and CDR2: SGDLS and YYNGEE. Deletions cut 0 bases from V and 6 bases from J, with 11 bases between. The CDR3 sequence is CASSVEGVLDTQYF. In nucleotides, the CDR3 is TGTGCCAGCAGCGTAGAAGGCGTTTTGGATACGCAGTATTTT.

This chain connects TRBV14 to TRBJ2-3; no reliable D call. The germline CDR1 and CDR2 sequences are SGHDN and FVKESK. Between the trimmed V and J ends, which lost 0 bases and 6 bases, there was a span of 16 bases. CDR3 length: 16 residues. The CDR3: CASSQELWLLPDTQYF. DNA for the CDR3: TGTGCCAGCAGCCAAGAACTTTGGCTACTACCGGATACGCAGTATTTT. Looking up the rest from reference TRBV14 and TRBJ2-3 gives the full variable domain: EAGVTQFPSHSVIEKGQTVTLRCDPISGHDNLYWYRRVMGKEIKFLLHFVKESKQDESGMPNNRFLAERTGGTYSTLKVQPAELEDSGVYFCASSQELWLLPDTQYFGPGTRLTVL.

This clone appeared a few times. This rearrangement joins TRBV5-1 to TRBJ2-5; perhaps TRBD2 as D (6 bases). Germline V CDR1 and CDR2: SGHRS, YFSETQ. This CDR3 has 14 residues. Trimming took off 4 bases at V and 4 bases at J, with 14 bases between the two ends. The CDR3 sequence is CASSEPGRRETQYF. DNA of the CDR3: TGCGCCAGCAGCGAACCGGGGAGGAGAGAGACCCAGTACTTC. Full variable domain (rest looked up from reference TRBV5-1 and TRBJ2-5): KAGVTQTPRYLIKTRGQQVTLSCSPISGHRSVSWYQQTPGQGLQFLFEYFSETQRNKGNFPGRFSGRQFSNSRSEMNVSTLELGDSALYLCASSEPGRRETQYFGPGTRLLVL.

This clone was observed a few times. This sequence joins TRBV18 and TRBJ1-2; TRBD1 agrees at 11 bases. CDR1 is KGHSH and CDR2 is LQKENI in the germline V gene. The CDR3 sequence is 13 residues long. Losses at the gene ends were 2 bases for V and 8 bases for J; bases not matched to a gene: 1. CDR3 bases: TGTGCCAGCTCACCAGGACAGGGGGCAGGCTACACCTTC. Translation: CASSPGQGAGYTF.

The chain combines TRBV5-6 with TRBJ1-5; no clear D. The CDR3 extends over 12 amino acids. Trimming stripped 1 base from V and 3 bases from J, with 2 bases between. Germline CDR1 is SGHDT and CDR2 is YYEEEE. Here the CDR3 reads CASSLPNQPQHF. The CDR3 bases are TGTGCCAGCAGCTTGCCCAATCAGCCCCAGCATTTT.

In DNA form, the CDR3 reads TGTGCCAGCTCACCGGGGTCCTACAATGAGCAGTTCTTC. Protein product: CASSPGSYNEQFF. V gene TRBV18 combines with J gene TRBJ2-1, with no clear D. Germline V gene lookup returns CDR1 KGHSH and CDR2 LQKENI. V was clipped by 3 bases and J by 1 base, with 4 bases between them. The CDR3 covers 13 residues.

This clone was detected only a few times. V gene TRBV29-1 combines with J gene TRBJ2-5, with 7 bases identical to TRBD1. Germline CDR1 and CDR2: SQVTM and ANQGSEA. The CDR3 has 14 amino acids. With V trimmed by 7 bases and J by 3 bases, 11 bases remained unmatched. As DNA, the CDR3 is TGCAGCGCCCCGTCATTAGGGGGCGAAGAGACCCAGTACTTC. This encodes CSAPSLGGEETQYF.

This clone was recorded a few times. This chain links TRBV6-5 with TRBJ2-7, with 7 bases aligning to TRBD1. V dropped 2 bases and J dropped 5; count of bases not matched to a gene: 6. The length of the CDR3 is 14 residues. The V gene's germline CDR1 is MNHEY and CDR2 SVGAGI. For the CDR3, the DNA is TGTGCCAGCAGTTACCTGGACAGGTTCCACGAGCAGTACTTC. Protein: CASSYLDRFHEQYF.

This clone has more than one count but fewer than ten. J is TRBJ2-1 and V is TRBV7-9; 12 bases are a match to TRBD2. This CDR3 spans 15 amino acids. Germline loops: CDR1 SEHNR, CDR2 FQNEAQ (reference sequence). The J segment lost 7 bases and the V segment lost 4 bases, leaving 5 bases of the junction unmatched. The CDR3 protein is CASSYTGTSGNEQFF. CDR3 coding DNA: TGTGCCAGCAGCTACACTGGGACTAGCGGGAATGAGCAGTTCTTC.

This clone has just a few counts. The rearrangement joins TRBV7-2 to TRBJ2-4, with no clear D. Deletions cut 5 bases from V and 2 bases from J, with 10 bases between. The germline V gene encodes CDR1 SGHTA and CDR2 FQGNSA. The CDR3 is 14 residues long. The CDR3 coding sequence is TGTGCCAGCAGCCTTTGGGGTTCCAAAAACATTCAGTACTTC. This translates into CASSLWGSKNIQYF.

Concerning this clone itself: At the DNA level, this CDR3 is encoded by other sequences in the same sample as well. The chain recombines TRBV7-2 with TRBJ2-1; weak D call: TRBD1 (5 bases). CDR1 is SGHTA and CDR2 is FQGNSA in the germline V gene. The V end lost 5 bases, the J end lost 5 bases, and 7 bases lay between the germline ends. CDR3 size: 12 residues. Here the CDR3 reads CASSRQNNEQFF. The CDR3 DNA follows: TGTGCCAGCAGCAGACAGAACAATGAGCAGTTCTTC.

This clone was observed a few times. The genes are TRBV5-6 and TRBJ2-4, with D tentatively TRBD2 (5 bases). V lost 4 bases, J lost 1 base, and 18 bases lay in between. Germline-derived CDR1 and CDR2 are SGHDT and YYEEEE. The CDR3 extends over 17 amino acids. CDR3 coding DNA: TGTGCCAGCAGCACGATCGGAGGTCGGATGGCCAAAAACATTCAGTACTTC. Its translation is CASSTIGGRMAKNIQYF.

This clone has only a few counts. The V call is TRBV30, the J call TRBJ2-4, with 8 bases that match TRBD1. This CDR3 region has 14 residues. The germline V gene has CDR1 GTSNPN and CDR2 SVGIG (reference sequence). Trimming removed 8 bases from V and 0 bases from J; junction bases left unmatched: 6. CDR3 coding DNA: TGTGCCGGAACCCAGGGGGCAGCCAAAAACATTCAGTACTTC. Its protein product is CAGTQGAAKNIQYF.

The rearrangement links TRBV14 to TRBJ1-1; TRBD1 might be the D (6 bases). The CDR3 contains 14 residues. V was shortened by 4 bases and J by 4 bases, with 13 bases between the two germline ends. Per the germline V gene, CDR1 is SGHDN and CDR2 is FVKESK. CDR3 sequence (DNA): TGTGCCAGCAGCCGACTACAGGGTGGCACTGAAGCTTTCTTT. Translation gives CASSRLQGGTEAFF.

This sequence joins TRBV9 and TRBJ2-5; 10 positions agree with TRBD2. V shed 3 bases, J shed 5 bases, and the junction held 4 bases outside the gene matches. CDR1 and CDR2 (germline): SGDLS, YYNGEE. CDR3 length: 14 residues. Here the CDR3 reads CASSAGTSEETQYF. CDR3 DNA: TGTGCCAGCAGCGCCGGGACTAGCGAGGAGACCCAGTACTTC.

The genes are TRBV14 and TRBJ2-7; D gene uncertain. Germline V gene lookup returns CDR1 SGHDN and CDR2 FVKESK. Trimming cost V 4 bases and J 3 bases, with 7 bases left between them. The CDR3 consists of 12 residues. The CDR3 DNA reads TGTGCCAGCAGCCGAAACAACTACGAGCAGTACTTC. It specifies CASSRNNYEQYF.

V gene TRBV5-1 combines with J gene TRBJ2-2; D unresolved. V was pared by 0 bases and J by 2 bases, with 11 bases between. Germline CDR1 reads SGHRS; CDR2 reads YFSETQ. The CDR3 runs 16 residues. CDR3 bases: TGCGCCAGCAGCTTGGGACCTTGGGGAAACACCGGGGAGCTGTTTTTT. Translated, it gives CASSLGPWGNTGELFF.

This clone was observed many times. The chain couples TRBV14 to TRBJ2-7, with 7 bases aligning to TRBD2. The length of the CDR3 is 15 residues. V shed 4 bases, J shed 4 bases, and the junction held 10 bases outside the gene matches. CDR1 and CDR2 from the germline V gene are SGHDN and FVKESK. The CDR3 bases are TGTGCCAGCAGCCTGGGACTACCCATCCCATACGAGCAGTACGTC. This gives the protein CASSLGLPIPYEQYV.

V usage is TRBV7-6 and J usage is TRBJ2-1, with a possible D match to TRBD2 (6 bases). V lost 3 bases and J lost 5, with 14 bases in between. Per germline, CDR1 SGHVS and CDR2 FNYEAQ. This CDR3 spans 15 amino acids. The CDR3 reads CASSLTGRGNNEQFF. DNA for the CDR3: TGTGCCAGCAGCTTGACGGGACGGGGGAACAATGAGCAGTTCTTC.

The CDR3 DNA reads as TGCGCCAGCAGCCAAGAACCAAGCGGGGGACAGACCCAGTACTTC. This sequence encodes CASSQEPSGGQTQYF. The chain recombines TRBV4-1 with TRBJ2-5; 8 bases match TRBD2. V lost 0 bases to trimming and J lost 6 bases; unmatched junction nucleotides: 6. This CDR3 has 15 residues. Germline CDR1 MGHRA, CDR2 YSYEKL.